This T cell receptor (beta chain) was sequenced during a study of blood T cell repertoires in COVID-19. Germline CDR1 and CDR2: MNHEY and SMNVEV (reference sequence). This CDR3 comprises 18 residues. Losses at the gene ends were 1 base for V and 1 base for J; bases not matched to a gene: 6. Source study methods: Amplification with reference gene primers provided the estimates of nucleated cell counts. Sequenced by immunoSEQ multiplex PCR; TCRdb stores in-frame clones only, minus some. That table is the source of V, J and clone size, and D and trimming were worked out from the DNA. The sample lists 200,000 to 250,000 clones; approximately 80% were seen once.

The sample taken for sequencing was peripheral blood. The chain combines TRBV27 with TRBJ2-7, with 14 bases that match TRBD2. This clonotype was sampled from a woman in her forties or fifties with acute or convalescent COVID-19. The CDR3 spells CASSLFPGLAGASYEQYF. CDR3 in DNA: TGTGCCAGCAGTTTATTTCCGGGACTAGCGGGAGCGTCCTACGAGCAGTACTTC.